This T cell receptor (beta chain) is drawn from a study of CD8 T cells in ankylosing spondylitis. Findings and caveats of the study: Clones linked to disease were reported to show significant enrichment in matched ankylosing spondylitis synovial fluid.

The table lists this clonotype with many counts. The antigen is not known. It was by quantitative 5'-RACE with molecular barcodes that TCR beta libraries were made. TCRdb re-called the 5' RACE reads through MiXCR, storing one row per CDR3 protein. The repertoire holds 150,000 to 200,000 distinct CDR3 sequences, over 15% seen once, with around 4.7% in the top ten. Trimming removed 3 bases at V and 4 bases at J, with 19 bases between. Looked up from germline, CDR1 is SGHRS and CDR2 is YFSETQ. The CDR3 loop spans 17 amino acids. The chain combines TRBV5-1 with TRBJ2-2, with a possible D match to TRBD1 (7 bases). Source material: blood, either unsorted or a sorted T cell fraction (not recorded which). This receptor was identified in a male donor aged 5 to 29 with ankylosing spondylitis or in good health (not recorded which). CDR3 sequence (DNA): TGCGCCAGCAGCTACCGGACAGGAACTAGCCTCACCGGGGAGCTGTTTTTT. It translates to CASSYRTGTSLTGELFF.